This TCR beta chain was profiled in a study of post-analysis software for immune sequencing data (dated by TCRdb to between 2014 and 2016). Some background on the complete study: Disease courses on record covered relapsing-remitting, secondary progressive and progressive-relapsing multiple sclerosis, though some patients had no subtype annotation. Patient repertoires were compared against ten to eleven previously published healthy control repertoires from donors aged roughly 6 to 28 years. A subset of samples was prepared in parallel using single-end sample barcoding, then pooled and co-amplified after Illumina adapter ligation. Results the study describes overall, beyond this receptor: The multiple sclerosis patient group was slightly younger than the control group. Significantly lower normalized Chao1 diversity was found in multiple sclerosis patients than in controls, suggesting substantial peripheral T-cell clonal expansion. Significantly higher frequencies in patients than in controls were found for about five TRBV segments, including TRBV5-6, TRBV5-1 and TRBV20-1. Direct clustering with F measure revealed strong co-clustering of samples prepared in the same batch, which led to a batch-effect correction.

Unmatched junction bases come to 8, with V trimmed by 1 base and J by 6 bases. Measured from the cysteine to the phenylalanine, the CDR3 is 16 residues long. Of all the DNA, just the CDR3 is kept, 48 bases in frame from base 1. The germline V gene sets CDR1 to MGHRA and CDR2 to YSYEKL. Receptors were amplified or captured by PCR. These reads were obtained on an Illumina HiSeq 2500. Unique molecular identifiers were incorporated into TCR beta cDNA libraries to reduce PCR and sequencing biases. Every 1 to 10 million input T cells yielded about 500,000 cDNA molecules, meaning each molecule approximated one T cell. The same protocol used for the earlier healthy control dataset was applied to prepare and sequence the patient libraries. Samples belonging to the same batch were prepared together, multiplexed and sequenced on a shared HiSeq lane. Turning to the authors' computational methods: MIGEC handled the raw barcoded reads, throwing out single-read molecular identifier groups before consensus assembly and CDR3 extraction. Clonotype tables were post-analysed with VDJtools, normalizing diversity by down-sampling all datasets to the smallest sample size. In repertoire overlap clustering, CDR3 amino acid sequences, but not nucleotide sequences, were matched to correct batch-related cross-sample contamination. TCRdb passed the public sequencing reads through fastp at Q25 and MiXCR, retaining productive beta sequences. Every CDR3 protein is listed once, alongside the most common genes and DNA of its rows. The V and J calls and clone size come from TCRdb's table, not from the authors' own analysis. For this sample the table gives about 180,000 distinct CDR3 sequences, of which around 30% were detected only once. 1.5% of the sample belongs to the ten largest clones.

A note on this clonotype: Its antigen target is currently unknown. No base qualities exist here, and no much larger clone lies one base off it.

To demonstrate the VDJtools post-analysis software, TCR beta repertoires were profiled from the peripheral blood of about 13 young patients with multiple sclerosis. The patients with multiple sclerosis were children and adolescents between roughly 6 and 17 years of age. The sequenced material came from blood. The chain couples TRBV4-1 to TRBJ1-5; a stretch of 8 junction bases matches TRBD1. The clonotype originates from a girl between 10 and 17 years old with multiple sclerosis. The bases read TGCGCCAGCAGCCAAGCCGGCAGGGGGCCAGGTCAGCCCCAGCATTTT. The resulting protein is CASSQAGRGPGQPQHF.